Below, 22 T cell receptor beta chains from the same sample are listed, as sequenced in a study of cytomegalovirus exposure and HLA in healthy donors. The primer mix had 60 Vbeta and 13 Jbeta primers. Clones were sequenced by immunoSEQ multiplex PCR, and TCRdb holds only the in-frame ones, with some missing. This sample has about 59,000 clones, with about 80% found just once. The specimen sequenced was PBMCs. The source of these receptors is a human donor in good health.

The rearrangement uses TRBV5-6 and TRBJ2-1, with 12 bases lining up with TRBD2. Germline CDR1 SGHDT, CDR2 YYEEEE. The CDR3 runs to 15 residues. The junction had 5 bases not matched to a gene; V was cut back by 2 bases and J by 8 bases. CDR3 in amino acids: CASSLGTSGFHEQFF. DNA for the CDR3: TGTGCCAGCAGCTTAGGGACTAGCGGGTTTCATGAGCAGTTCTTC.

Concerning this clone itself: One junction end disagrees with the germline gene, perhaps due to a read error. The chain has TRBV7-9 and TRBJ1-1; 8 bases map to TRBD1. The CDR3 length is 15 residues. CDR1 and CDR2 (germline): SEHNR, FQNEAQ (reference sequence). The CDR3 DNA is TGTTCCAGCAGTTCAATCCGGACAGGGCGGACTGAAGCTTTCTTT. This encodes CSSSSIRTGRTEAFF. The variable domain in full, with the rest retrieved from reference TRBV7-9 and TRBJ1-1, is DTGVSQNPRHKITKRGQNVTFRCDPISEHNRLYWYRQTLGQGPEFLTYFQNEAQLEKSRLLSDRFSAERPKGSFSTLEIQRTEQGDSAMYLCSSSSIRTGRTEAFFGQGTRLTVV.

The chain recombines TRBV7-2 with TRBJ2-3; TRBD1 aligns across 8 bases. The CDR3 is 16 amino acids. The germline V gene has CDR1 SGHTA and CDR2 FQGNSA. V dropped 5 bases and J dropped 4; count of bases not matched to a gene: 11. CDR3 protein: CASSLSPGQGSDTQYF. In nucleotides, the CDR3 is TGTGCCAGCAGCCTATCTCCCGGACAGGGTTCAGATACGCAGTATTTT.

This chain uses TRBV7-2 with TRBJ1-6; 7 nucleotides match TRBD1. The CDR3 consists of 16 residues. The V gene end was trimmed by 5 bases and the J gene end by 5 bases; junction bases not matched to a gene: 9. CDR1 is SGHTA, CDR2 FQGNSA, per germline. The DNA of the CDR3 is TGTGCCAGCAGCCCTAGACAGGGAAGGCATAATTCACCCCTCCACTTT. Translating gives CASSPRQGRHNSPLHF.

The chain uses TRBV5-1 and TRBJ2-3, with D tentatively TRBD2 (6 bases). The CDR3 totals 14 residues. The V end lost 6 bases, the J end lost 2 bases, and 13 bases lay between the germline ends. Germline CDR1 SGHRS, CDR2 YFSETQ. In DNA, the CDR3 is TGCGCCAGCAAGTCGACTAGTTTCACAGATACGCAGTATTTT. Its protein is CASKSTSFTDTQYF.

The chain recombines TRBV28 with TRBJ2-4; D is possibly TRBD1 (5 bases). The CDR3 is made up of 13 amino acids. Trimming stripped 8 bases from V and 0 bases from J, with 8 bases between. Germline V gene data show CDR1 as MDHEN and CDR2 as SYDVKM. CDR3 region: CASVGLAKNIQYF. For the CDR3, the DNA is TGTGCCAGCGTGGGGCTAGCCAAAAACATTCAGTACTTC.

The chain links TRBV2 to TRBJ1-2, with 8 bases fitting TRBD1. V lost 8 bases, J lost 7 bases, and 3 bases stayed unmatched. Germline V gene sequence: CDR1 SNHLY, CDR2 FYNNEI. CDR3 size: 11 residues. CDR3 amino acids: CASQGAGGYTF. CDR3 nucleotide sequence: TGTGCCAGCCAGGGGGCTGGTGGCTACACCTTC.

V is TRBV6-6 and J is TRBJ1-4; D might be TRBD1 (6 bases). Germline CDR1 is MNHNY and CDR2 is SVGAGI (reference sequence). V lost 5 bases to trimming and J lost 8 bases, with 18 bases between them. This CDR3 has 15 amino acids. This CDR3 reads CASSPSTGWWEKLFF. CDR3 bases: TGTGCCAGCAGTCCCTCAACAGGGTGGTGGGAAAAACTGTTTTTT.

This chain joins TRBV10-3 and TRBJ2-5; TRBD2 might be the D (6 bases). Germline lookup yields CDR1 ENHRY and CDR2 SYGVKD. The CDR3 extends over 13 amino acids. V was shortened by 4 bases and J by 4 bases, with 10 bases between the two germline ends. This CDR3 reads CAISGTGGETQYF. The DNA of the CDR3 is TGTGCCATCAGTGGCACCGGGGGAGAGACCCAGTACTTC.

The V and J genes are TRBV15 and TRBJ2-5, with 11 bases aligning to TRBD2. This CDR3 spans 20 amino acids. Germline lookup yields CDR1 LNHNV and CDR2 YYDKDF (reference sequence). Losses at the gene ends were 3 bases for V and 4 bases for J; bases not matched to a gene: 19. The CDR3: CATSRSGPLAGGGLPETQYF. DNA of the CDR3: TGTGCCACCAGCAGGTCAGGACCGCTAGCGGGGGGAGGACTCCCAGAGACCCAGTACTTC.

This chain joins TRBV30 and TRBJ2-1; TRBD1 matches 8 bases. The J segment lost 6 bases and the V segment lost 4 bases, leaving 5 bases of the junction unmatched. The CDR3 spans 13 residues. The V gene's germline CDR1 is GTSNPN and CDR2 SVGIG (reference sequence). The CDR3 DNA reads TGTGCCTGGACAGGGGGCGATGGCAATGAGCAGTTCTTC. The encoded protein is CAWTGGDGNEQFF.

The chain has TRBV28 and TRBJ1-2; the D gene is possibly TRBD1 (5 bases). Trimming pared 7 bases from V and 8 bases from J, leaving 14 bases between. The CDR3 spans 12 residues. Germline V gives CDR1 MDHEN, CDR2 SYDVKM. The CDR3 spells CASIGANYGYTF. DNA of the CDR3: TGTGCCAGCATAGGGGCGAATTACGGCTACACCTTC.

The CDR3 nucleotides are TGTGCCAGCAGTGAAGGACAGGGGGCTAGCTATGGCTACACCTTC. As protein: CASSEGQGASYGYTF. This chain joins TRBV2 and TRBJ1-2; 10 bases match TRBD1. From germline, CDR1 is SNHLY and CDR2 FYNNEI. The CDR3 totals 15 residues. V shed 1 base, J shed 4 bases, and the junction held 3 bases outside the gene matches.

The chain has TRBV10-3 and TRBJ1-2; D is possibly TRBD1 (6 bases). Trimming took 10 bases from V and 4 from J, leaving 16 bases between them. CDR3 length: 13 residues. Looked up from germline, CDR1 is ENHRY and CDR2 is SYGVKD. The CDR3 DNA follows: TGTGCCAACAGCCGGGACATGGCCTATGGCTACACCTTC. This codes for CANSRDMAYGYTF.

This rearrangement joins TRBV9 to TRBJ2-7; TRBD2 aligns across 7 bases. V lost 0 bases and J lost 5; bases outside the gene matches: 5. The CDR3 sequence is 14 residues long. The germline V gene has CDR1 SGDLS and CDR2 YYNGEE. This chain's CDR3 is CASSVGGRAHEQYF. CDR3 bases: TGTGCCAGCAGCGTAGGAGGGAGGGCTCACGAGCAGTACTTC.

This clone was detected only once. The J gene is TRBJ2-1, the V gene TRBV30; TRBD2 aligns across 8 bases. V was pared by 1 base and J by 7 bases, with 3 bases of the junction left unmatched. The CDR3 extends over 13 amino acids. Germline-derived CDR1 and CDR2 are GTSNPN and SVGIG (reference sequence). The CDR3 loop is CAWSGIAGNEQFF. CDR3 nucleotide sequence: TGTGCCTGGAGTGGGATAGCGGGGAATGAGCAGTTCTTC.

The genes are TRBV5-1 and TRBJ2-7; tentative D call: TRBD2 (6 bases). Germline values: CDR1 SGHRS, CDR2 YFSETQ. V was pared by 7 bases and J by 0 bases, with 17 bases between. This CDR3 region has 15 residues. The CDR3 spells CASRRDSTSSYEQYF. The CDR3 DNA is TGCGCCAGCCGACGGGACTCGACGAGCTCCTACGAGCAGTACTTC.

The V and J genes are TRBV6-5 and TRBJ1-2, with D possibly matching TRBD1 (6 bases). Trimming removed 9 bases from V and 4 bases from J, with 21 bases in between. Germline CDR1 and CDR2: MNHEY and SVGAGI. The CDR3 is 15 amino acids. The CDR3 is CASSPLKTGSYGYTF. The CDR3 DNA follows: TGTGCCAGTTCACCTTTAAAAACAGGGTCCTATGGCTACACCTTC.

The chain recombines TRBV7-2 with TRBJ2-3; possibly TRBD1 for D (6 bases). The V gene lost 2 bases and the J gene lost 8 bases, with 14 bases spanning the gap. The CDR3 runs to 14 residues. The germline CDR1 and CDR2 sequences are SGHTA and FQGNSA. The CDR3 nucleotides are TGTGCCAGCAGCTTACCTCAGAGGGGGAGTACGCAGTATTTT. Protein product: CASSLPQRGSTQYF.

CDR3 nucleotides: TGTGCCAGTAGACAGGGCATTAATTCACCCCTCCACTTT. Its translation: CASRQGINSPLHF. The chain combines TRBV19 with TRBJ1-6; D is perhaps TRBD1 (6 bases). This CDR3 is 13 amino acids long. Germline V lookup: CDR1 LNHDA, CDR2 SQIVND (reference sequence). Deletions cut 6 bases from V and 6 bases from J, with 9 bases between.

The chain joins TRBV7-2 to TRBJ2-3, with 8 nucleotides matching TRBD2. The germline gives CDR1 SGHTA, CDR2 FQGNSA. J was trimmed by 5 bases and V by 1 base; bases with no gene match: 5. The CDR3 extends over 15 amino acids. CDR3 sequence reads: CASSLDGGAIDTQYF. CDR3 in DNA: TGTGCCAGCAGCTTAGACGGGGGGGCCATAGATACGCAGTATTTT.

The chain links TRBV28 to TRBJ1-2; no firm D call. The V end was cut by 5 bases, the J end by 8 bases, with 15 bases between. The CDR3 is 13 residues long. The V gene's germline CDR1 is MDHEN and CDR2 SYDVKM. CDR3 bases: TGTGCCAGCAGTCCCGATAACACCTGGGGCTACACCTTC. Translation gives CASSPDNTWGYTF.